The 22 T cell receptor beta chains in this list originate from one sample, sequenced in a study of PD-1 blockade in classical Hodgkin lymphoma. Time point reported: cycle 4 day 1 (C4D1), after more than 5 weeks of nivolumab. Each patient relapsed following autologous stem cell transplantation, and prior brentuximab vedotin exposure differed. Method: immunoSEQ multiplex PCR; TCRdb's copy keeps in-frame clones and lacks some. The sample lists 41,000 or so clones; 55% to 70% were seen once. The sequencing used peripheral blood mononuclear cells (PBMCs), collected before the fourth cycle of nivolumab. The receptors here all came from a human donor with classical Hodgkin lymphoma.

The chain combines TRBV7-2 with TRBJ1-2; 7 nucleotides match TRBD1. Germline CDR1 and CDR2: SGHTA and FQGNSA. The CDR3 is made up of 13 amino acids. Trimming removed 4 bases from V and 4 bases from J; junction bases left unmatched: 3. CDR3 sequence: CASSSGQFYGYTF. Here the CDR3 DNA reads TGTGCCAGCAGCTCGGGACAGTTCTATGGCTACACCTTC.

This clone was recorded a few times. The V call is TRBV11-2, the J call TRBJ2-1, with 9 bases that match TRBD1. After removal of 3 bases from V and 3 bases from J, the junction contained 3 bases not matched to a gene. The CDR3 has 15 residues. From germline, CDR1 is SGHAT and CDR2 FQNNGV. CDR3 sequence (DNA): TGTGCCAGCAGCTTCGGACAGGGGCTCTACAATGAGCAGTTCTTC. It is translated as CASSFGQGLYNEQFF. The full variable domain, in which reference TRBV11-2 and TRBJ2-1 provide the parts outside the CDR3, is EAGVAQSPRYKIIEKRQSVAFWCNPISGHATLYWYQQILGQGPKLLIQFQNNGVVDDSQLPKDRFSAERLKGVDSTLKIQPAKLEDSAVYLCASSFGQGLYNEQFFGPGTRLTVL.

The gene calls are TRBV7-9 and TRBJ1-1; possibly TRBD1 for D (5 bases). The CDR3 is 15 residues long. V lost 0 bases and J 5 bases, leaving 13 bases between the germline ends. CDR1 and CDR2 from the germline V gene are SEHNR and FQNEAQ (reference sequence). The CDR3 spells CASSLALGPGTEAFF. The CDR3, as DNA: TGTGCCAGCAGCTTAGCGCTGGGACCCGGGACTGAAGCTTTCTTT.

The V gene is TRBV2, the J gene TRBJ2-3; D gene ambiguous. This CDR3 contains 13 residues. V gave up 8 bases and J gave up 0 bases, with 9 bases separating them. Germline loops: CDR1 SNHLY, CDR2 FYNNEI. The CDR3 loop reads CASGGPSTDTQYF. CDR3 nucleotides: TGTGCCAGCGGTGGACCAAGCACAGATACGCAGTATTTT. The full variable domain, completed using reference TRBV2 and TRBJ2-3, is EPEVTQTPSHQVTQMGQEVILRCVPISNHLYFYWYRQILGQKVEFLVSFYNNEISEKSEIFDDQFSVERPDGSNFTLKIRSTKLEDSAMYFCASGGPSTDTQYFGPGTRLTVL.

This chain connects TRBV4-3 to TRBJ2-7; D gene uncertain. This CDR3 is built from 15 residues. CDR1 and CDR2 (germline): LGHNA, YSLEER. The germline V and J ends were trimmed by 0 bases and 2 bases, with 11 bases remaining between them. This chain's CDR3 is CASSQDSYTTYEQYF. The CDR3 nucleotides read TGCGCCAGCAGCCAAGATTCGTATACCACCTACGAGCAGTACTTC.

This clone was counted between two and nine times. The chain employs TRBV4-1 and TRBJ2-7, with 10 bases that match TRBD2. With V trimmed by 4 bases and J by 2 bases, 11 bases remained unmatched. CDR3 length: 17 residues. Germline lookup yields CDR1 MGHRA and CDR2 YSYEKL. The DNA for the CDR3 is TGCGCCAGCAGCCCCCACGGGGGAGCGGGGGGGGCCTACGAGCAGTACTTC. Amino acid sequence: CASSPHGGAGGAYEQYF.

The sample holds a few counts of this clone. This chain uses TRBV25-1 with TRBJ2-7, with D perhaps TRBD2 (6 bases). The CDR3 has 14 residues. Germline CDR1 is MGHDK and CDR2 is SYGVNS. The V and J ends lost 2 bases and 3 bases respectively, with 11 bases between them. The chain's CDR3 is CASSENFSGYEQYF. The CDR3 nucleotides are TGTGCCAGCAGTGAAAACTTTAGCGGCTACGAGCAGTACTTC.

The V and J genes are TRBV6-5 and TRBJ1-1; 7 bases align to TRBD1. Germline V CDR1 and CDR2: MNHEY, SVGAGI. J lost 11 bases, V lost 6 bases, and 12 bases had no gene match. The CDR3 extends over 13 amino acids. The CDR3 DNA reads as TGTGCCAGCAGACCCGGGACAGAGCGGTGGGCTTTCTTT. This sequence encodes CASRPGTERWAFF.

This clone was counted a few times. The V gene is TRBV27, the J gene TRBJ2-7; D possibly corresponds to TRBD2 (6 bases). Trimming cost V 5 bases and J 1 base, with 9 bases left between them. Germline assignment: CDR1 MNHEY and CDR2 SMNVEV (reference sequence). The CDR3 is 13 amino acids. The CDR3 is CASSLGTSYEQYF. As DNA, the CDR3 is TGTGCCAGCAGTCTTGGGACTTCCTACGAGCAGTACTTC.

The chain joins TRBV27 to TRBJ2-7; 8 nucleotides align to TRBD1. Trimming took 6 bases from V and 4 from J; bases not matched to a gene: 5. Looked up from germline, CDR1 is MNHEY and CDR2 is SMNVEV (reference sequence). The CDR3 contains 13 residues. In nucleotides, the CDR3 is TGTGCCAGCAGAGAGACAGGGGCTTACGAGCAGTACTTC. It translates to CASRETGAYEQYF.

The V and J genes are TRBV29-1 and TRBJ2-7, with D possibly TRBD2 on 6 matching bases. The germline gives CDR1 SQVTM, CDR2 ANQGSEA. The CDR3 runs 11 residues. Trimming pared 5 bases from V and 5 bases from J, leaving 10 bases between. CDR3 nucleotide sequence: TGCAGCGTTTCGGGGGAGAACGAGCAGTACTTC. Its translation is CSVSGENEQYF.

The chain couples TRBV7-9 to TRBJ2-5, with D possibly being TRBD1 (7 bases). Germline CDR1 reads SEHNR; CDR2 reads FQNEAQ (reference sequence). This CDR3 contains 14 residues. The V end lost 6 bases, the J end lost 5 bases, and 16 bases lay between the germline ends. This chain's CDR3 is CASRPGGGGETQYF. The DNA for the CDR3 is TGTGCCAGCAGGCCAGGGGGTGGAGGGGAGACCCAGTACTTC. The full variable domain, rest sourced from reference TRBV7-9 and TRBJ2-5, is DTGVSQNPRHKITKRGQNVTFRCDPISEHNRLYWYRQTLGQGPEFLTYFQNEAQLEKSRLLSDRFSAERPKGSFSTLEIQRTEQGDSAMYLCASRPGGGGETQYFGPGTRLLVL.

This clone ranks as medium-sized. The chain employs TRBV7-9 and TRBJ1-2, with 8 bases aligning to TRBD1. CDR3 length equals 13 residues. CDR1 and CDR2 from the germline V gene are SEHNR and FQNEAQ (reference sequence). V trimming: 5 bases; J trimming: 7 bases; junction bases outside the gene matches: 6. Here the CDR3 reads CASSRDRTLGYTF. In DNA form, the CDR3 reads TGTGCCAGCAGCCGGGACAGGACCCTTGGCTACACCTTC.

The chain carries TRBV7-2 and TRBJ2-5; TRBD2 is a possible D gene (5 bases). V lost 5 bases and J lost 2, with 9 bases in between. Looked up from germline, CDR1 is SGHTA and CDR2 is FQGNSA. The CDR3 consists of 13 residues. This CDR3 reads CASSAGTQETQYF. The CDR3, as DNA: TGTGCCAGCAGCGCGGGTACTCAAGAGACCCAGTACTTC.

V and J are TRBV2 and TRBJ2-7; 8 nucleotides line up with TRBD2. Trimming took 4 bases from V and 3 from J; bases not matched to a gene: 17. The germline V gene has CDR1 SNHLY and CDR2 FYNNEI. The CDR3 loop spans 18 amino acids. The CDR3 DNA is TGTGCCAGCAGTGTTGGTACGTTAGAGACTAGCGAATTCTACGAGCAGTACTTC. This gives the protein CASSVGTLETSEFYEQYF.

The chain is built from TRBV2 and TRBJ2-7; the D is unclear. Trimming stripped 5 bases from V and 4 bases from J, with 15 bases between. Germline CDR1 reads SNHLY; CDR2 reads FYNNEI. The CDR3 is 14 amino acids. The CDR3 region has the DNA TGTGCCAGCAGTATTGACCCGAGCTCTTACGAGCAGTACTTC. Its translation is CASSIDPSSYEQYF. Supplemented by reference TRBV2 and TRBJ2-7, the full variable domain reads EPEVTQTPSHQVTQMGQEVILRCVPISNHLYFYWYRQILGQKVEFLVSFYNNEISEKSEIFDDQFSVERPDGSNFTLKIRSTKLEDSAMYFCASSIDPSSYEQYFGPGTRLTVT.

The V and J genes are TRBV29-1 and TRBJ1-2; tentatively, D is TRBD1 (5 bases). The CDR3 sequence is 12 residues long. Trimming took off 1 base at V and 14 bases at J, with 17 bases between the two ends. The germline V gene has CDR1 SQVTM and CDR2 ANQGSEA. CDR3 sequence: CSVEGWEGPPTF. CDR3 DNA: TGCAGCGTTGAAGGATGGGAGGGGCCACCTACCTTC. Complete variable domain (other parts from reference TRBV29-1 and TRBJ1-2): SAVISQKPSRDICQRGTSLTIQCQVDSQVTMMFWYRQQPGQSLTLIATANQGSEATYESGFVIDKFPISRPNLTFSTLTVSNMSPEDSSIYLCSVEGWEGPPTFGSGTRLTVV.

V and J are TRBV5-1 and TRBJ2-1, with 7 bases matching TRBD1. CDR1 is SGHRS and CDR2 is YFSETQ in the germline V gene. There are 16 residues in the CDR3. Trimming cost V 2 bases and J 0 bases; bases outside gene matches: 5. The CDR3 is CASSFYGDSSYNEQFF. The CDR3 nucleotides read TGCGCCAGCAGCTTCTATGGGGACAGCTCCTACAATGAGCAGTTCTTC. Based on the CDR3 plus reference TRBV5-1 and TRBJ2-1, the full variable domain is KAGVTQTPRYLIKTRGQQVTLSCSPISGHRSVSWYQQTPGQGLQFLFEYFSETQRNKGNFPGRFSGRQFSNSRSEMNVSTLELGDSALYLCASSFYGDSSYNEQFFGPGTRLTVL.

The V and J genes are TRBV10-3 and TRBJ1-2, with a tentative D call TRBD1 (5 bases). V was pared by 2 bases and J by 4 bases, with 11 bases between. Germline V gene lookup returns CDR1 ENHRY and CDR2 SYGVKD. The CDR3 consists of 14 residues. CDR3 loop: CAISEDSRTYGYTF. DNA for the CDR3: TGTGCCATCAGTGAGGACAGTCGCACCTATGGCTACACCTTC.

The gene calls are TRBV7-6 and TRBJ1-1; TRBD1 matches at 7 bases. After removal of 2 bases from V and 3 bases from J, the junction contained 9 bases not matched to a gene. Germline lookup yields CDR1 SGHVS and CDR2 FNYEAQ. The CDR3 runs to 16 residues. Here the CDR3 DNA reads TGTGCCAGCAGCTTAAGTCGACAGGGTGGGGACACTGAAGCTTTCTTT. Amino acid sequence: CASSLSRQGGDTEAFF.

The chain couples TRBV9 to TRBJ1-5, with D possibly TRBD1 on 5 matching bases. CDR1 is SGDLS, CDR2 YYNGEE, per germline. The CDR3 length is 17 residues. V was pared by 2 bases and J by 0 bases, with 15 bases between. In DNA form, the CDR3 reads TGTGCCAGCAGCGTCCGGCGGACACCTTATAGCAATCAGCCCCAGCATTTT. This translates into CASSVRRTPYSNQPQHF.

This chain links TRBV5-1 with TRBJ2-2; 8 bases are shared with TRBD2. The CDR3 is 15 amino acids. Germline-derived CDR1 and CDR2 are SGHRS and YFSETQ. V trimming: 4 bases; J trimming: 1 base; junction bases outside the gene matches: 3. Here the CDR3 reads CASSVAGLNTGELFF. In nucleotides, the CDR3 is TGCGCCAGCAGCGTAGCGGGGCTGAACACCGGGGAGCTGTTTTTT.